This T cell receptor (beta chain) was sequenced during a study of Ad26.COV2.S vaccination and SARS-CoV-2 variants. Whole-study context: Doses of Ad26.COV2.S were injected into muscle once or twice, 56 days apart.

Note on this clone: Its matching antigen is unknown.

Treatment meaning: about 20 received Ad26.COV2.S at low or high dose, single or two shots; roughly five received placebo; per-sample allocation not given. Sampling was performed 63 days after the first vaccine or placebo injection. In Boston, an adult donor aged 18-55 years took part. Repertoires were generated with immunoSEQ multiplex PCR, while TCRdb's copy carries only in-frame clones and drops some. The sample holds some 420,000 clones; around 87% are singletons and the top ten take 3.6%. Points from the study as a whole: Post-vaccination spike-specific CD8+ and CD4+ T cell responses reportedly had substantial breadth.

V gave up 2 bases and J gave up 3 bases, with 7 bases separating them. Germline V gene sequence: CDR1 SGHTA, CDR2 FQGNSA. The CDR3 length is 13 residues. Sequencing was performed on peripheral blood, taken in a trial of Ad26.COV2.S vaccine versus placebo. The chain links TRBV7-2 to TRBJ2-5; possible D gene TRBD1, 5 bases. This clonotype was sampled from a person aged 18-60 years who received the Ad26.COV2.S COVID-19 vaccine or a placebo. The CDR3 loop is CASSLQGEETQYF. As DNA, the CDR3 is TGTGCCAGCAGCTTACAGGGTGAAGAGACCCAGTACTTC.